The 24 T cell receptor beta chains reported below all come from one sample, sequenced in a study of CD8 T cells in ankylosing spondylitis. Study results and caveats: Blood of patients with ankylosing spondylitis appeared to be characterized by a TCR beta motif of eight highly homologous variants.

Which antigens these TCRs recognize remains unknown. TCRdb used MiXCR to reprocess the 5' RACE reads, holding one entry per CDR3 protein. This sample has about 700,000 distinct CDR3 sequences; around 19% occur once, and the top ten carry 15% to 20%. Sequences were obtained from blood, either unsorted or a sorted T cell fraction (not recorded which). These TCRs come from a male donor with ankylosing spondylitis.

The rearrangement links TRBV7-3 to TRBJ2-1, with TRBD1 matching over 7 bases. CDR1 and CDR2 from the germline V gene are SGHTA and FQGTGA. The CDR3 has 13 residues. V gave up 4 bases and J gave up 8 bases; unmatched junction bases: 5. The CDR3 nucleotides are TGTGCCAGCAGCTCCGAAACAGGGGATGAGCAGTTCTTC. Protein product: CASSSETGDEQFF.

The V call is TRBV29-1, the J call TRBJ2-3; possible D gene TRBD2, 5 bases. The CDR3 totals 12 residues. With 6 bases removed from V and 4 bases from J, the gap between germline ends came to 11 bases. The germline gives CDR1 SQVTM, CDR2 ANQGSEA. In DNA form, the CDR3 reads TGCAGCGTGAGGGAATCGCCAGATACGCAGTATTTT. Its translation is CSVRESPDTQYF.

The chain has TRBV27 and TRBJ2-5, with a tentative D call TRBD2 (6 bases). V lost 3 bases to trimming and J lost 2 bases, with 16 bases between them. The CDR3 length is 16 residues. Germline values: CDR1 MNHEY, CDR2 SMNVEV (reference sequence). CDR3 protein: CASSFYPGEPQETQYF. Here the CDR3 DNA reads TGTGCCAGCAGTTTCTACCCGGGGGAGCCACAAGAGACCCAGTACTTC.

This clonotype has a handful of counts. The rearrangement joins TRBV4-3 to TRBJ1-6; D might be TRBD1 (5 bases). The CDR3 is made up of 16 amino acids. CDR1 LGHNA and CDR2 YSLEER come from the germline V gene. Trimming left V 0 bases short and J 7 bases short, with 13 bases between. The CDR3 DNA reads as TGCGCCAGCAGCCAAGATAGGCAGGGACTCAATTCACCCCTCCACTTT. Protein: CASSQDRQGLNSPLHF.

This clonotype came up a few times. This rearrangement joins TRBV7-8 to TRBJ2-5; D possibly corresponds to TRBD1 (5 bases). V was cut by 1 base and J by 4 bases, with 13 bases left in between. From germline, CDR1 is SGHVS and CDR2 FQNEAQ. There are 15 residues in the CDR3. This CDR3 is CASSLDGALGETQYF. DNA of the CDR3: TGTGCCAGCAGCTTAGATGGGGCCTTGGGAGAGACCCAGTACTTC. Looking up the rest from reference TRBV7-8 and TRBJ2-5 gives the full variable domain: GAGVSQSPRYKVAKRGQDVALRCDPISGHVSLFWYQQALGQGPEFLTYFQNEAQLDKSGLPSDRFFAERPEGSVSTLKIQRTQQEDSAVYLCASSLDGALGETQYFGPGTRLLVL.

The rearrangement joins TRBV10-3 to TRBJ2-5; 8 nucleotides agree with TRBD2. The germline V gene has CDR1 ENHRY and CDR2 SYGVKD. V gave up 5 bases and J gave up 5 bases; unmatched junction bases: 7. The CDR3 extends over 14 amino acids. The CDR3 region is CAISIQAGVETQYF. In nucleotides, the CDR3 is TGTGCCATCAGTATACAAGCGGGAGTGGAGACCCAGTACTTC.

This rearrangement joins TRBV30 to TRBJ2-1, with 15 bases identical to TRBD2. Germline V gene lookup returns CDR1 GTSNPN and CDR2 SVGIG (reference sequence). The CDR3 loop spans 16 amino acids. Losses at the gene ends were 3 bases for V and 6 bases for J; bases not matched to a gene: 6. CDR3 amino acids: CAWSRRTSGRVNEQFF. DNA for the CDR3: TGTGCCTGGAGCCGAAGGACTAGCGGGAGGGTCAATGAGCAGTTCTTC.

The chain links TRBV18 to TRBJ2-5, with 9 bases that match TRBD2. CDR3 length equals 15 residues. Germline CDR1 and CDR2: KGHSH and LQKENI. The trim removed 2 bases at V and 5 bases at J, leaving 6 bases unmatched. The DNA of the CDR3 is TGTGCCAGCTCACCAGTGCCCAGCGGGGGGGAGACCCAGTACTTC. Residues: CASSPVPSGGETQYF.

The chain is built from TRBV6-1 and TRBJ2-3; D remains unclear. This CDR3 is built from 13 residues. V was trimmed by 1 base and J by 3 bases, leaving 5 bases between them. Germline values: CDR1 MNHNS, CDR2 SASEGT. DNA for the CDR3: TGTGCCAGCAGTGAAGGTTGGACAGATACGCAGTATTTT. Translated: CASSEGWTDTQYF.

The genes are TRBV24-1 and TRBJ2-1; the match to TRBD2 covers 9 bases. The J segment lost 8 bases and the V segment lost 7 bases, leaving 14 bases of the junction unmatched. The CDR3 spans 16 residues. The germline gives CDR1 KGHDR, CDR2 SFDVKD. The CDR3 DNA is TGTGCCACCAGCGGGGGACTAGCAACGGGGGACGATGAGCAGTTCTTC. Protein: CATSGGLATGDDEQFF.

In this sample, this clonotype turned up a few times. The chain joins TRBV5-1 to TRBJ2-1; 9 bases map to TRBD2. This CDR3 spans 15 amino acids. The V gene end was trimmed by 4 bases and the J gene end by 4 bases; junction bases not matched to a gene: 6. Looked up from germline, CDR1 is SGHRS and CDR2 is YFSETQ. The CDR3 loop is CASSAGGGAYNEQFF. In nucleotides, the CDR3 is TGCGCCAGCAGCGCGGGGGGGGGAGCTTACAATGAGCAGTTCTTC.

V gene TRBV29-1 combines with J gene TRBJ2-7, with unresolved D. Trimming pared 3 bases from V and 2 bases from J, leaving 11 bases between. The CDR3 runs 13 residues. Germline lookup yields CDR1 SQVTM and CDR2 ANQGSEA. CDR3 sequence (DNA): TGCAGCGTTGAGGGCAGGTCGGCCTACGAGCAGTACTTC. Translating gives CSVEGRSAYEQYF.

The chain couples TRBV20-1 to TRBJ1-1; TRBD1 aligns across 8 bases. The J segment lost 3 bases and the V segment lost 4 bases, leaving 4 bases of the junction unmatched. The CDR3 length is 13 residues. The germline V gene has CDR1 DFQATT and CDR2 SNEGSKA (reference sequence). CDR3 bases: TGCAGTGCTACCGACAGGGGAGACACTGAAGCTTTCTTT. Its translation: CSATDRGDTEAFF.

The genes are TRBV20-1 and TRBJ2-1; D remains ambiguous. V lost 2 bases and J lost 5, with 10 bases in between. The CDR3 is 13 residues long. In germline, CDR1 is DFQATT, CDR2 SNEGSKA (reference sequence). The CDR3 DNA reads TGCAGTGCTAGATCGGGTTCGGACAATGAGCAGTTCTTC. Its protein product is CSARSGSDNEQFF.

This chain joins TRBV10-2 and TRBJ1-5, with D unclear. V was pared by 3 bases and J by 4 bases, with 10 bases between. Germline values: CDR1 WSHSY, CDR2 SAAADI. The CDR3 spans 14 residues. CDR3 amino acids: CASSDWTFNQPQHF. The CDR3 DNA reads as TGCGCCAGCAGTGACTGGACCTTTAATCAGCCCCAGCATTTT.

This chain links TRBV6-2 or TRBV6-3 with TRBJ2-5, with a weak D call TRBD2 (5 bases). With 7 bases removed from V and 4 bases from J, the gap between germline ends came to 16 bases. This CDR3 spans 14 amino acids. Germline V gene sequence: CDR1 MNHEY, CDR2 SVGEGT. CDR3 residues: CASTYGESGETQYF. CDR3 DNA sequence: TGTGCCAGCACCTACGGGGAAAGTGGAGAGACCCAGTACTTC.

The rearrangement joins TRBV12-3 or TRBV12-4 to TRBJ1-2; tentative D call: TRBD1 (5 bases). The CDR3 has 15 amino acids. The V and J ends lost 8 bases and 4 bases respectively, with 20 bases between them. The CDR3 here is CASLLGGARGYGYTF. In DNA form, the CDR3 reads TGTGCCAGCCTCCTGGGAGGGGCAAGGGGCTATGGCTACACCTTC.

This clonotype was seen a few times. The rearrangement links TRBV6-2 or TRBV6-3 to TRBJ2-7, with D tentatively TRBD1 (5 bases). V lost 6 bases to trimming and J lost 3 bases, with 15 bases between them. Per germline, CDR1 MNHEY and CDR2 SVGEGT. The CDR3 is 14 residues long. DNA of the CDR3: TGTGCCAGCAGCTCCAGGACAACCAGCTACGAGCAGTACTTC. The encoded protein is CASSSRTTSYEQYF.

The genes are TRBV6-1 and TRBJ2-5; 14 nucleotides agree with TRBD2. The length of the CDR3 is 16 residues. Germline assignment: CDR1 MNHNS and CDR2 SASEGT. The V and J ends lost 10 bases and 3 bases, in that order; junction bases with no gene match: 10. The CDR3 region has the DNA TGTGCCACCCCTGACACGGGACTAGCGGGAGAAGAGACCCAGTACTTC. Protein product: CATPDTGLAGEETQYF.

The V and J genes are TRBV5-1 and TRBJ2-1; TRBD2 agrees at 15 bases. Germline loops: CDR1 SGHRS, CDR2 YFSETQ. With V trimmed by 5 bases and J by 8 bases, 2 bases remained unmatched. This CDR3 contains 14 residues. For the CDR3, the DNA is TGCGCCAGCAGGGGACTAGCGGGAGGCTATGAGCAGTTCTTC. It yields the protein CASRGLAGGYEQFF.

This clonotype was seen a few times. This chain uses TRBV29-1 with TRBJ2-3; the D is unclear. The CDR3 extends over 12 amino acids. Per germline, CDR1 SQVTM and CDR2 ANQGSEA. Trimming pared 4 bases from V and 8 bases from J, leaving 13 bases between. The CDR3 reads CSVGDNQPTQYF. Written as DNA, the CDR3 is TGCAGCGTTGGTGACAATCAACCTACGCAGTATTTT.

In this sample, this clonotype turned up a few times. V is TRBV28 and J is TRBJ1-5; D is perhaps TRBD1 (6 bases). The CDR3 spans 15 residues. Trimming left V 3 bases short and J 4 bases short, with 13 bases between. CDR1 is MDHEN and CDR2 is SYDVKM in the germline V gene. In DNA form, the CDR3 reads TGTGCCAGCAGTTTTAGGGACAAGCGGAATCAGCCCCAGCATTTT. Encoded protein: CASSFRDKRNQPQHF.

The chain couples TRBV28 to TRBJ2-2; 8 bases are a match to TRBD2. Germline lookup yields CDR1 MDHEN and CDR2 SYDVKM. Trimming took 7 bases from V and 5 from J; bases not matched to a gene: 6. This CDR3 is built from 14 residues. The chain's CDR3 is CASITQRETGELFF. CDR3 bases: TGTGCCAGCATTACCCAGCGGGAGACCGGGGAGCTGTTTTTT.

The chain carries TRBV12-3 or TRBV12-4 and TRBJ2-1; TRBD2 aligns across 11 bases. V dropped 8 bases and J dropped 9; count of bases not matched to a gene: 12. CDR3 length equals 15 residues. The chain's CDR3 is CASLLELAGVGEQFF. The CDR3 nucleotides are TGTGCCAGCCTCCTGGAACTAGCGGGAGTGGGTGAGCAGTTCTTC.